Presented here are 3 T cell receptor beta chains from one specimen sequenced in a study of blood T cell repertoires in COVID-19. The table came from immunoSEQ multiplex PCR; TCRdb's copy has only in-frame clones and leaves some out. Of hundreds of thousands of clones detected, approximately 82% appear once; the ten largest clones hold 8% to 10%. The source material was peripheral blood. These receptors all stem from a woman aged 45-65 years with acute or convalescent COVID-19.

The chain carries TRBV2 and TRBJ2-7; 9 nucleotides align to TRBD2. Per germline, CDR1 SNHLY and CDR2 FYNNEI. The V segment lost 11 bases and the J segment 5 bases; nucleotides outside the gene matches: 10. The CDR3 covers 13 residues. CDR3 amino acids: CAFRASGIHEQYF. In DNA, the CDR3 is TGTGCCTTCAGGGCTAGCGGGATCCACGAGCAGTACTTC.

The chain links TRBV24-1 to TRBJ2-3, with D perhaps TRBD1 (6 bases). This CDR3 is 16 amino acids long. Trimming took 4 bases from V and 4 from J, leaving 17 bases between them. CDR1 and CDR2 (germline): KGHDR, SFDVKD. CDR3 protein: CATSDPGQFLADTQYF. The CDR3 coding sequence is TGTGCCACCAGTGACCCGGGACAATTCCTCGCAGATACGCAGTATTTT.

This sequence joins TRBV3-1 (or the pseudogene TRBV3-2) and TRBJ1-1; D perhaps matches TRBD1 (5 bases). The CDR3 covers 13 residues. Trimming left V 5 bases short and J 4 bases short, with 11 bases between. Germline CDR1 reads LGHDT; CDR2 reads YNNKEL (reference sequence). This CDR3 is CASSIGHGTEAFF. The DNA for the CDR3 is TGTGCCAGCAGCATCGGACACGGCACTGAAGCTTTCTTT.